Listed here are 3 T cell receptor beta chains from one sample, sequenced in a study of chemoradiotherapy in HPV16-positive cancers (dated by TCRdb to between 2020 and 2023). Library preparation was by the immunoSEQ multiplex PCR assay. TCRdb limited this immuneACCESS table to in-frame rearrangements with V and J called. A share of clones is missing; checked studies link under half to unresolved V genes, and the rest is unexplained. This sample gives roughly 25,000 clones in total; approximately 94% of them show up just once. Roughly 2.5% of the sample is taken by the ten largest. Sample collection was performed from a patient who underwent chemoradiotherapy. The source of these receptors is a human donor with HPV-associated anogenital cancer.

The chain joins TRBV27 to TRBJ1-1; possibly TRBD1 for D (5 bases). V was pared by 5 bases and J by 2 bases, with 9 bases between. CDR3 length equals 13 residues. Germline CDR1 and CDR2: MNHEY and SMNVEV (reference sequence). The CDR3 bases are TGTGCCAGCAGTGTTCAGGGTAACACTGAAGCTTTCTTT. It yields the protein CASSVQGNTEAFF.

The chain employs TRBV30 and TRBJ2-1, with TRBD2 identical over 7 bases. Germline-derived CDR1 and CDR2 are GTSNPN and SVGIG (reference sequence). Trimming removed 0 bases from V and 4 bases from J; junction bases left unmatched: 9. This CDR3 comprises 16 residues. Written as DNA, the CDR3 is TGTGCCTGGAGTGTAAGGGGCGGGGGTTTTTACAATGAGCAGTTCTTC. Protein sequence: CAWSVRGGGFYNEQFF.

The chain uses TRBV10-3 and TRBJ2-6, with 7 bases matching TRBD1. The CDR3 spans 16 residues. Per germline, CDR1 ENHRY and CDR2 SYGVKD. The V and J ends lost 6 bases and 0 bases, in that order; junction bases with no gene match: 5. The CDR3 DNA follows: TGTGCCATCAGAGCCGACAGGGACTCTGGGGCCAACGTCCTGACTTTC. This encodes CAIRADRDSGANVLTF.